This TCR beta chain appears in the sequencing data of a study of Graves' ophthalmopathy and Graves' hyperthyroidism. Overall study findings and caveats: Blood was where most expanded thyroid clonotypes above 0.001 frequency also turned up. Sensitivity reached roughly 70% and specificity 72.22% when the model predicted ophthalmopathy progression. A 13-signature model separated ophthalmopathy from stable hyperthyroidism, reaching about 91% sensitivity and roughly 81% specificity cross-validated.

Researchers turned away patients with other autoimmune diseases, uncontrolled infections, pregnancy or lactation. Amplified material comprised TCR beta CDR3 regions derived from RNA transcripts. A first-round RT-PCR used HTBI primers, followed by a second-round multiplex PCR. TCRdb re-called the multiplex PCR reads with MiXCR, one entry per CDR3 protein. Of 600,000 to 700,000 distinct CDR3 sequences detected, roughly 39% appear once; the ten largest clones hold 3% to 4%. The table lists this clonotype with many counts. Its antigen is not identified. V shed 3 bases and J shed 10 bases, with 13 bases lying between them. CDR3 length: 14 residues. CDR1 and CDR2 (germline): ENHRY, SYGVKD.

The sample was peripheral blood. This sequence was found in an adult man with Graves' ophthalmopathy. The V gene is TRBV10-3, the J gene TRBJ1-6; D unclear. CDR3 sequence (DNA): TGTGCCATCAGTGATGAGACCCGGCGATCACCCCTCCACTTT. The encoded protein is CAISDETRRSPLHF.